Described below is a single TCR beta chain sequence and its context. Its antigen is undetermined. Trimming stripped 2 bases from V and 3 bases from J, with 8 bases between. Per the germline V gene, CDR1 is SGDLS and CDR2 is YYNGEE. The CDR3 covers 13 residues. The record originates from a study of stem cell transplantation in POMP-related autoinflammatory disease. Study-wide results and caveats: PRAID patients trended toward lower TRB diversity and higher clonality in all analyzed T-cell subsets.

Assay: immunoSEQ multiplex PCR; the TCRdb copy retains only in-frame clones and omits some. The repertoire holds some 70,000 clones, roughly 93% seen once, with 0.55% to 0.85% in the top ten. The source was CD4+ T cells from PBMCs, collected after stem cell transplantation. The sequence derives from a human patient with POMP-related autoinflammation and immune dysregulation (PRAID). Some of these T cells may belong to the graft donor. The chain uses TRBV9 and TRBJ1-1; perhaps TRBD1 as D (5 bases). The CDR3 sequence is CASSVGEDTEAFF. The CDR3 nucleotides are TGTGCCAGCAGCGTGGGGGAGGACACTGAAGCTTTCTTT.